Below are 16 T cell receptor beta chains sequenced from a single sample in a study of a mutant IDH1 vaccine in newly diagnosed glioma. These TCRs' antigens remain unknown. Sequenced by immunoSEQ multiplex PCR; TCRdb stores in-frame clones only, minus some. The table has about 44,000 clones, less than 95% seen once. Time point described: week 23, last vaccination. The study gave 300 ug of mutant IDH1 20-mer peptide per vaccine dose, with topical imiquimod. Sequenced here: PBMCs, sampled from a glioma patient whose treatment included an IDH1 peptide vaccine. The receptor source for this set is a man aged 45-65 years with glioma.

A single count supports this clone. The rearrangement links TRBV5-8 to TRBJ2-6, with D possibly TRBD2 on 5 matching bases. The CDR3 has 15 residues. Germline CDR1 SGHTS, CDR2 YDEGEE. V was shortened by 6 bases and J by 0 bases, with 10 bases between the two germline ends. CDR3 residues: CASTPRVSGANVLTF. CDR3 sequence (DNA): TGTGCCAGCACCCCGAGGGTCTCTGGGGCCAACGTCCTGACTTTC.

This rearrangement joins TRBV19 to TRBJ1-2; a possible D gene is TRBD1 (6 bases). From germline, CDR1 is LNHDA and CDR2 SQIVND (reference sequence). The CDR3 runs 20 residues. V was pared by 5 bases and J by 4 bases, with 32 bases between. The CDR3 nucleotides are TGTGCCAGTAGTTCTATCTCACGGGGGCGTAAGGATGCGGCGCTCTATGGCTACACCTTC. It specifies CASSSISRGRKDAALYGYTF.

CDR3 coding DNA: TGTGCCAGCTCACCCCAGGGAAATGGCTACACCTTC. It encodes CASSPQGNGYTF. The rearrangement joins TRBV18 to TRBJ1-2; D may be TRBD1 (5 bases). The CDR3 runs 12 residues. Germline-derived CDR1 and CDR2 are KGHSH and LQKENI. V was cut by 3 bases and J by 6 bases, with 8 bases left in between.

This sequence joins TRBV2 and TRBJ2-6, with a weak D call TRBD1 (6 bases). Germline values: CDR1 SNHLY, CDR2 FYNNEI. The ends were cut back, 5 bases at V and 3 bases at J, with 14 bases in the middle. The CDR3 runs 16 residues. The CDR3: CASSSQGLRGANVLTF. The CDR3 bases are TGTGCCAGCAGTAGTCAGGGGCTCCGTGGGGCCAACGTCCTGACTTTC.

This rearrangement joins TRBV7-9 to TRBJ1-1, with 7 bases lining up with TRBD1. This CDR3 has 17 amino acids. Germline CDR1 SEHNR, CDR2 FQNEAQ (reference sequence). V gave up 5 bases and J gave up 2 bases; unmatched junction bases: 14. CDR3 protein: CASSLLRQGGTNTEAFF. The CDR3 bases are TGTGCCAGCAGCCTACTACGACAGGGAGGGACAAACACTGAAGCTTTCTTT.

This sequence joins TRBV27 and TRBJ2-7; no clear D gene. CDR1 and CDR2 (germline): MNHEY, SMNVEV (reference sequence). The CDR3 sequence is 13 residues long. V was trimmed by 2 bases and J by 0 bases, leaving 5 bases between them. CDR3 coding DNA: TGTGCCAGCAGTTTAGCCAGCTCCTACGAGCAGTACTTC. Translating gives CASSLASSYEQYF.

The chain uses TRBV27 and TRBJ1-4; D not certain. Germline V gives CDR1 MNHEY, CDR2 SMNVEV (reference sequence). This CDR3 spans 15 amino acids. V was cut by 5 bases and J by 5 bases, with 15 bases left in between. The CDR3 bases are TGTGCCAGCAGTCCCCCCGGACGGTGGAATGAAAAACTGTTTTTT. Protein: CASSPPGRWNEKLFF.

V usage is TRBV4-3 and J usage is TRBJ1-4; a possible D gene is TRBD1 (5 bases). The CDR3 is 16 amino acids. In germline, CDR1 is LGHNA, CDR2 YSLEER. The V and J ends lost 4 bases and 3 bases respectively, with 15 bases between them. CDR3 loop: CASSPSGGGSNEKLFF. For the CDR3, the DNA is TGCGCCAGCAGCCCCTCTGGGGGGGGATCTAATGAAAAACTGTTTTTT.

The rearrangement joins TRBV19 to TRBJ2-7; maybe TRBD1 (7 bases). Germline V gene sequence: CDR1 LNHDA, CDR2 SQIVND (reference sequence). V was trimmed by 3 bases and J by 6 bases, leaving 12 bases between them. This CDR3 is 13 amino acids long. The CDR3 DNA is TGTGCCAGTAGTATGACAGGGAGGCGCGAGCAGTACTTC. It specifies CASSMTGRREQYF.

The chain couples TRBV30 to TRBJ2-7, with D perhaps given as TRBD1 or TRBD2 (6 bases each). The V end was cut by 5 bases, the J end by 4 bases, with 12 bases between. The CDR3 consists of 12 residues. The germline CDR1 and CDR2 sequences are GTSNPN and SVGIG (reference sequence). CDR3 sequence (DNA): TGTGCCTGGGGGGGCGGGGAGTACGAGCAGTACTTC. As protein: CAWGGGEYEQYF.

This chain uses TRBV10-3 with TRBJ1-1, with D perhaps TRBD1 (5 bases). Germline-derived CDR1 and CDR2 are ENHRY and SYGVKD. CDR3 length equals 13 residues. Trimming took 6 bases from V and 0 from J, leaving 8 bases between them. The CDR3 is CAIRPTVNTEAFF. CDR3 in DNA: TGTGCCATCAGACCGACAGTGAACACTGAAGCTTTCTTT.

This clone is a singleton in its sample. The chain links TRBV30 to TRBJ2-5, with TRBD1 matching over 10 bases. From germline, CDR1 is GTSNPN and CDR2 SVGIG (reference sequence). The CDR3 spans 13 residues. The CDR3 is CALGQGVGETQYF. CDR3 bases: TGTGCTCTAGGACAGGGGGTTGGGGAGACCCAGTACTTC.

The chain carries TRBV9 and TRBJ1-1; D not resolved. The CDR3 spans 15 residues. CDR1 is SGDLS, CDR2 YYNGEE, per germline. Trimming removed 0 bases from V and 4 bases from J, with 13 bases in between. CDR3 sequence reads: CASSVAVGGGTEAFF. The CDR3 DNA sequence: TGTGCCAGCAGCGTAGCTGTCGGAGGAGGCACTGAAGCTTTCTTT. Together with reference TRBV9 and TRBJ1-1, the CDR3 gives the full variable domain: DSGVTQTPKHLITATGQRVTLRCSPRSGDLSVYWYQQSLDQGLQFLIQYYNGEERAKGNILERFSAQQFPDLHSELNLSSLELGDSALYFCASSVAVGGGTEAFFGQGTRLTVV.

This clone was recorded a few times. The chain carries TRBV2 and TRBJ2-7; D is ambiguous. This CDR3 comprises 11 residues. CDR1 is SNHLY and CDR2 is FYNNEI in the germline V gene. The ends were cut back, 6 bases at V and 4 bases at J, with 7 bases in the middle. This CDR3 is CASSGLYEQYF. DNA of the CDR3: TGTGCCAGCAGCGGTTTGTACGAGCAGTACTTC.

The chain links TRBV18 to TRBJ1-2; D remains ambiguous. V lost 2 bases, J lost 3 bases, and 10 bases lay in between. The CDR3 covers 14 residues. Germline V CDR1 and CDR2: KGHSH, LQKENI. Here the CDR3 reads CASSPGPGDYGYTF. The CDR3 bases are TGTGCCAGCTCACCAGGTCCCGGGGACTATGGCTACACCTTC.

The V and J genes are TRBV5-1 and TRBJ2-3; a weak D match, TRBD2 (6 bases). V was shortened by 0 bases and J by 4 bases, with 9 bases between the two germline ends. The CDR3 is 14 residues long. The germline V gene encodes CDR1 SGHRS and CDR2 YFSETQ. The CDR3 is CASSLGTTPDTQYF. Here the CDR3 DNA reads TGCGCCAGCAGCTTGGGGACTACCCCAGATACGCAGTATTTT.